This TCR beta chain was sequenced during a study of early T cells in non-severe SARS-CoV-2 infection. Study overall: The authors sequenced bulk RNA from unsorted whole blood, leaving chains unpaired. Study observations and caveats: Private and CD4 specificities were missed by VDJdb matching, skewed to anti-spike CD8.

This clonotype was detected ten times or more. What it recognizes is unknown. Molecules of cDNA were individually given unique molecular identifiers that were attached to them. From the 5' RACE reads, TCRdb called clonotypes with MiXCR, one entry per CDR3 protein. In the table there are around 33,000 distinct CDR3 sequences, roughly 6% of which are singletons. What was sequenced was whole blood. The clonotype originates from an adult who was a healthcare worker with PCR-confirmed SARS-CoV-2 infection or an uninfected control (not recorded which).

The CDR3 loop is CASSLGWGRYNEQFF. For the CDR3, the DNA is TGTGCCAGCAGTTTAGGGTGGGGTCGGTACAATGAGCAGTTCTTC. The chain carries TRBV12-3 or TRBV12-4 and TRBJ2-1; no reliable D call. This CDR3 is built from 15 residues. Trimming shortened V by 1 base and J by 4 bases, and 11 bases separated the two germline ends.